Below are 10 T cell receptor beta chains sequenced from a single sample in a study of T-cell memory formation after mild COVID-19. TCRdb re-called the 5' RACE reads through MiXCR, storing one row per CDR3 protein. The sample yields about 260,000 distinct CDR3 sequences, less than 9.5% seen once. Sequencing used PBMCs or a T cell subset sorted from them (not recorded which). These receptors were taken from a man between 18 and 35 years old who had mild COVID-19 (a few samples of this study predate the infection). Cell type and time point are not known.

The chain recombines TRBV7-9 with TRBJ2-6; D call uncertain. This CDR3 is 14 amino acids long. V was cut by 3 bases and J by 1 base, with 4 bases left in between. Germline loops: CDR1 SEHNR, CDR2 FQNEAQ (reference sequence). CDR3 nucleotides: TGTGCCAGCAGCTTCCGGTCTGGGGCCAACGTCCTGACTTTC. Translation: CASSFRSGANVLTF.

The chain combines TRBV11-2 with TRBJ2-5; 9 nucleotides match TRBD1. Trimming removed 4 bases from V and 5 bases from J; junction bases left unmatched: 5. This CDR3 is built from 14 residues. Germline V lookup: CDR1 SGHAT, CDR2 FQNNGV. The CDR3 DNA is TGTGCCAGCAGCTCCACGACAGGGGGGGAGACCCAGTACTTC. This encodes CASSSTTGGETQYF. The whole variable domain, filled in from reference TRBV11-2 and TRBJ2-5, reads EAGVAQSPRYKIIEKRQSVAFWCNPISGHATLYWYQQILGQGPKLLIQFQNNGVVDDSQLPKDRFSAERLKGVDSTLKIQPAKLEDSAVYLCASSSTTGGETQYFGPGTRLLVL.

The V and J genes are TRBV4-2 and TRBJ1-4; D is uncertain. CDR3 length: 16 amino acids. In germline, CDR1 is LGHNA, CDR2 YNFKEQ. The ends were cut back, 0 bases at V and 5 bases at J, with 13 bases in the middle. This CDR3 reads CASSQDNRAGNEKLFF. CDR3 coding DNA: TGTGCCAGCAGCCAAGACAACCGGGCGGGGAATGAAAAACTGTTTTTT.

This clonotype was seen a few times. V is TRBV4-3 and J is TRBJ2-3, with D uncertain. The V gene lost 0 bases and the J gene lost 0 bases, with 19 bases spanning the gap. Germline values: CDR1 LGHNA, CDR2 YSLEER. This CDR3 contains 19 residues. CDR3 DNA: TGCGCCAGCAGCCAAGATCTCTTAGGACGCGGCCCTAGCACAGATACGCAGTATTTT. This sequence encodes CASSQDLLGRGPSTDTQYF.

The rearrangement uses TRBV7-2 and TRBJ2-3; D may correspond to TRBD1 or TRBD2 (6 bases each). CDR3 length: 16 residues. Trimming stripped 0 bases from V and 5 bases from J, with 15 bases between. The germline gives CDR1 SGHTA, CDR2 FQGNSA. The CDR3 region is CASSLANRGVVDTQYF. For the CDR3, the DNA is TGTGCCAGCAGCTTAGCGAATAGGGGGGTCGTAGATACGCAGTATTTT.

The chain links TRBV7-9 to TRBJ1-1; TRBD1 might be the D (5 bases). There are 11 residues in the CDR3. Germline loops: CDR1 SEHNR, CDR2 FQNEAQ (reference sequence). The ends were cut back, 8 bases at V and 3 bases at J, with 7 bases in the middle. The CDR3 loop reads CASLRDTEAFF. The CDR3 DNA follows: TGTGCCAGCCTCAGGGACACTGAAGCTTTCTTT.

This clonotype occurred a few times. The chain carries TRBV12-3 or TRBV12-4 and TRBJ2-1; 9 bases match TRBD2. This CDR3 is built from 13 residues. Losses at the gene ends were 7 bases for V and 7 bases for J; bases not matched to a gene: 5. This chain's CDR3 is CASTASGANEQFF. The CDR3 DNA reads TGTGCCAGCACAGCTAGCGGGGCGAATGAGCAGTTCTTC.

This chain uses TRBV5-6 with TRBJ1-1; D gene uncertain. The CDR3 length is 15 residues. The V and J ends lost 0 bases and 1 base respectively, with 10 bases between them. Germline loops: CDR1 SGHDT, CDR2 YYEEEE. The DNA for the CDR3 is TGTGCCAGCAGCTTGGGTGTAGGGCGGAACACTGAAGCTTTCTTT. It specifies CASSLGVGRNTEAFF. Looking up the rest from reference TRBV5-6 and TRBJ1-1 gives the full variable domain: DAGVTQSPTHLIKTRGQQVTLRCSPKSGHDTVSWYQQALGQGPQFIFQYYEEEERQRGNFPDRFSGHQFPNYSSELNVNALLLGDSALYLCASSLGVGRNTEAFFGQGTRLTVV.

The J gene is TRBJ1-2, the V gene TRBV5-6, with 9 bases aligning to TRBD1. Germline loops: CDR1 SGHDT, CDR2 YYEEEE. With 4 bases clipped from V and 6 bases from J, the junction kept 13 bases outside the gene matches. The CDR3 sequence is 16 residues long. The CDR3 coding sequence is TGTGCCAGCAGCCAAGTCCGGGACAGGGAAGGAGATGGCTACACCTTC. It codes for CASSQVRDREGDGYTF.

The chain links TRBV29-1 to TRBJ1-2; no reliable D call. This CDR3 is built from 13 residues. Looked up from germline, CDR1 is SQVTM and CDR2 is ANQGSEA. Trimming removed 8 bases at V and 0 bases at J, with 13 bases between. This chain's CDR3 is CSINRLANYGYTF. As DNA, the CDR3 is TGCAGCATCAACCGGTTAGCTAACTATGGCTACACCTTC.